A selection of T cell receptor beta chains follows, all from one sample in a study of response to subunit inactivated influenza vaccine. In TCRdb, the RT-PCR reads were re-called with MiXCR into one record per CDR3 protein. The sample yields under 800,000 distinct CDR3 sequences, about 15% seen once. Here the sequenced sample was PBMCs from blood, taken less than 15 days before vaccination. Source of these receptors: a man in his fifties who received an inactivated influenza vaccine. Both conserved end residues are part of each CDR3.

J gene,V gene,CDR3 protein
TRBJ2-3,TRBV24-1,CATRASGTQYF
TRBJ2-2,TRBV10-1,CASSDLGTNHYTGELFF
TRBJ2-7,TRBV7-3,CASSLAGRGSGEQYF
TRBJ2-3,TRBV28,CASSLSIDTQYF
TRBJ2-1,TRBV28,CASSREYNEQFF
TRBJ2-1,TRBV2,CASSRDRAVDEQFF
TRBJ2-5,TRBV12-5,CASGTDRVETQYF
TRBJ2-7,TRBV28,CASSWTPTYEQYF
TRBJ2-1,TRBV7-2,CASSLERLADNNREQFF
TRBJ2-1,TRBV5-1,CASSLPGTSGGNEQFF
TRBJ2-2,TRBV12-3/TRBV12-4,CASRPGGVTGELFF
TRBJ2-1,TRBV6-5,CASSYSTGPYNEQFF
TRBJ2-1,TRBV24-1,CATSDFSGNEQFF
TRBJ2-7,TRBV12-3/TRBV12-4,CATMLGDGSYEQYF
TRBJ2-7,TRBV30,CAWSRDSYEQYF
TRBJ2-1,TRBV6-5,CASSLLAGGPIEQFF
TRBJ1-5,TRBV20-1,CSARSFLGGLGPQHF
TRBJ2-2,TRBV10-3,CAISPTSGRTGELFF
TRBJ2-5,TRBV2,CASSIDSASGTQYF
TRBJ2-3,TRBV12-3/TRBV12-4,CASKGLFADTQYF
TRBJ1-1,TRBV15,CATTQRMNTEAFF
TRBJ1-2,TRBV28,CASSSPAAYGYTF
TRBJ2-7,TRBV7-2,CASSPTGEGQYF
TRBJ2-7,TRBV14,CAISYRAGSYEQYF
TRBJ2-7,TRBV28,CASSPIGTTDEQYF
TRBJ1-6,TRBV12-3/TRBV12-4,CASRSQGTYNSPLHF
TRBJ1-2,TRBV7-9,CASSLVRAQGYTF
TRBJ2-5,TRBV5-1,CASSSPGGLAGDGETQYF
TRBJ2-7,TRBV11-2,CASSLEFAVAGGRLVYEQYF
TRBJ2-7,TRBV20-1,CSAIDQPPYEQYF
TRBJ1-5,TRBV20-1,CSAITGNQPQHF
TRBJ1-4,TRBV5-1,CASSVTYATNEKLFF
TRBJ2-7,TRBV5-1,CASSFVSSGSYEQYF
TRBJ2-1,TRBV7-9,CASSLDRGRTYNEQFF